What follows are 16 T cell receptor beta chains derived from one specimen sequenced in a study of cytomegalovirus exposure and HLA in healthy donors (dated by TCRdb to the late 2010s). Libraries were prepared through the immunoSEQ multiplex PCR assay. TCRdb carries this immuneACCESS record with in-frame sequences only. Its versions omit some clonotypes, under half of them owing to an unresolved V gene in the studies checked, with the rest unexplained. The sample profile shows 80,000 to 100,000 clones; roughly 88% of them were found once. The ten top clones hold about 2.2% of the sample. The sample consisted of PBMCs. These receptors originate from a man aged 25-45 years in good health and CMV-seronegative.

The CDR3 loop is CASSEARSSGNTIYF. CDR3 DNA: TGTGCCAGTAGTGAGGCGCGGAGCTCTGGAAACACCATATATTTT. The chain is built from TRBV19 and TRBJ1-3; D is ambiguous. Trimming pared 5 bases from V and 0 bases from J, leaving 11 bases between. The CDR3 consists of 15 residues. Germline CDR1 reads LNHDA; CDR2 reads SQIVND (reference sequence). Full variable domain (outside the CDR3, taken from reference TRBV19 and TRBJ1-3): DGGITQSPKYLFRKEGQNVTLSCEQNLNHDAMYWYRQDPGQGLRLIYYSQIVNDFQKGDIAEGYSVSREKKESFPLTVTSAQKNPTAFYLCASSEARSSGNTIYFGEGSWLTVV.

V usage is TRBV5-5 and J usage is TRBJ2-7; perhaps TRBD2 as D (6 bases). Germline CDR1 and CDR2: SGHKS and YYEKEE (reference sequence). Trimming shortened V by 0 bases and J by 0 bases, and 10 bases separated the two germline ends. This CDR3 comprises 15 residues. The CDR3 DNA follows: TGTGCCAGCAGCTTGGGGGAGCGGGCCTCCTACGAGCAGTACTTC. Translating it yields CASSLGERASYEQYF.

The chain recombines TRBV10-3 with TRBJ1-6, with D maybe TRBD1 (5 bases). V shed 4 bases and J shed 5 bases, with 9 bases lying between them. In germline, CDR1 is ENHRY, CDR2 SYGVKD. The CDR3 has 14 amino acids. CDR3 DNA: TGTGCCATCAGTGCAGTCAGGGATAATTCACCCCTCCACTTT. Amino acid sequence: CAISAVRDNSPLHF.

The rearrangement joins TRBV6-6 to TRBJ2-7; TRBD1 aligns across 8 bases. Germline loops: CDR1 MNHNY, CDR2 SVGAGI (reference sequence). The trim removed 4 bases at V and 3 bases at J, leaving 11 bases unmatched. The CDR3 runs to 16 residues. The DNA of the CDR3 is TGTGCCAGCAGTTCACGAGACGGACAGGGAGGCTACGAGCAGTACTTC. It is translated as CASSSRDGQGGYEQYF.

The J gene is TRBJ2-2, the V gene TRBV28; 9 bases line up with TRBD1. With V trimmed by 3 bases and J by 5 bases, 4 bases remained unmatched. This CDR3 spans 15 amino acids. The germline V gene encodes CDR1 MDHEN and CDR2 SYDVKM. This CDR3 reads CASSLDRGITGELFF. CDR3 DNA sequence: TGTGCCAGCAGTTTGGACAGGGGTATTACCGGGGAGCTGTTTTTT.

In the case of this clone: The sample holds other DNA sequences that translate to the same CDR3. V and J are TRBV5-1 and TRBJ2-7; 8 nucleotides line up with TRBD1. Germline lookup yields CDR1 SGHRS and CDR2 YFSETQ. V gave up 2 bases and J gave up 4 bases; unmatched junction bases: 5. The CDR3 sequence is 14 residues long. CDR3 sequence (DNA): TGCGCCAGCAGCTTAGGGCAGGGGGCTTACGAGCAGTACTTC. This translates into CASSLGQGAYEQYF.

The CDR3 here is CASSEAWGLGEKLFF. The DNA of the CDR3 is TGTGCCAGCAGTGAAGCGTGGGGACTGGGTGAAAAACTGTTTTTT. The V and J genes are TRBV6-1 and TRBJ1-4; TRBD1 is a possible D gene (5 bases). This CDR3 comprises 15 residues. The V gene's germline CDR1 is MNHNS and CDR2 SASEGT. Trimming removed 0 bases at V and 7 bases at J, with 12 bases between.

V is TRBV18 and J is TRBJ2-1, with 15 bases matching TRBD2. From germline, CDR1 is KGHSH and CDR2 LQKENI. CDR3 size: 16 residues. J gave up 8 bases and V 2 bases, and 4 bases lay outside the gene matches. The CDR3 coding sequence is TGTGCCAGCTCACCAAGGACTAGCGGGGGGGAGGATGAGCAGTTCTTC. Encoded protein: CASSPRTSGGEDEQFF.

The chain has TRBV28 and TRBJ2-1, with a possible D match to TRBD1 (6 bases). The V end was cut by 7 bases, the J end by 0 bases, with 10 bases between. CDR1 MDHEN and CDR2 SYDVKM come from the germline V gene. CDR3 size: 14 residues. CDR3 coding DNA: TGTGCCAGCATCCTAGGGGGCTCCTACAATGAGCAGTTCTTC. It specifies CASILGGSYNEQFF. Full variable domain (rest looked up from reference TRBV28 and TRBJ2-1): DVKVTQSSRYLVKRTGEKVFLECVQDMDHENMFWYRQDPGLGLRLIYFSYDVKMKEKGDIPEGYSVSREKKERFSLILESASTNQTSMYLCASILGGSYNEQFFGPGTRLTVL.

J is TRBJ2-7 and V is TRBV14, with 10 bases aligning to TRBD1. V lost 1 base and J lost 10; bases outside the gene matches: 10. The CDR3 has 15 amino acids. From germline, CDR1 is SGHDN and CDR2 FVKESK. The CDR3 protein is CASSQARRQGAKQYF. In nucleotides, the CDR3 is TGTGCCAGCAGCCAAGCCCGCAGACAGGGGGCAAAACAGTACTTC.

The chain carries TRBV18 and TRBJ1-5; D is unresolved. The V gene lost 3 bases and the J gene lost 6 bases, with 21 bases spanning the gap. Germline loops: CDR1 KGHSH, CDR2 LQKENI. The CDR3 is made up of 17 amino acids. CDR3 region: CASSPQSHQLTGQPQHF. The DNA of the CDR3 is TGTGCCAGCTCACCCCAGTCTCACCAGTTGACGGGTCAGCCCCAGCATTTT.

This clone was observed a single time. This chain links TRBV28 with TRBJ2-2; possible D gene TRBD1, 5 bases. The CDR3 is made up of 13 amino acids. CDR1 is MDHEN and CDR2 is SYDVKM in the germline V gene. Trimming pared 8 bases from V and 2 bases from J, leaving 9 bases between. The CDR3 bases are TGTGCCAGCCTGACAGCCAACACCGGGGAGCTGTTTTTT. Its translation is CASLTANTGELFF. Combining the CDR3 with reference TRBV28 and TRBJ2-2 gives the whole variable domain DVKVTQSSRYLVKRTGEKVFLECVQDMDHENMFWYRQDPGLGLRLIYFSYDVKMKEKGDIPEGYSVSREKKERFSLILESASTNQTSMYLCASLTANTGELFFGEGSRLTVL.

This clone was recorded only once. J is TRBJ1-2 and V is TRBV7-9; D is unresolved. The length of the CDR3 is 14 residues. The V gene lost 2 bases and the J gene lost 10 bases, with 17 bases spanning the gap. Germline lookup yields CDR1 SEHNR and CDR2 FQNEAQ (reference sequence). The DNA for the CDR3 is TGTGCCAGCAGCTTATTTGAGGCAACTCTGACCTACACCTTC. Translating it yields CASSLFEATLTYTF.

The rearrangement joins TRBV7-3 to TRBJ2-3, with 14 bases fitting TRBD2. This CDR3 has 20 amino acids. Trimming at V came to 0 bases and at J to 4 bases, leaving 12 bases not matched to a gene. Germline V CDR1 and CDR2: SGHTA, FQGTGA. The CDR3 DNA sequence: TGTGCCAGCAGCTTAACGGGAAAGGCGGGACTAGCGGGAGTACCAGATACGCAGTATTTT. It specifies CASSLTGKAGLAGVPDTQYF.

The table lists this clone with a count of one. This chain uses TRBV28 with TRBJ1-5; tentatively, D is TRBD1 (5 bases). The CDR3 length is 14 residues. V was shortened by 2 bases and J by 6 bases, with 11 bases between the two germline ends. The germline V gene has CDR1 MDHEN and CDR2 SYDVKM. CDR3 coding DNA: TGTGCCAGCAGTTTACGCCAGGGTAGTCAGCCCCAGCATTTT. This gives the protein CASSLRQGSQPQHF.

This chain connects TRBV14 to TRBJ1-1, with TRBD1 matching 9 bases. Looked up from germline, CDR1 is SGHDN and CDR2 is FVKESK. Trimming removed 3 bases from V and 6 bases from J; junction bases left unmatched: 5. This CDR3 spans 14 amino acids. The DNA for the CDR3 is TGTGCCAGCAGCCAGAGGACAGGGGTACCTGAAGCTTTCTTT. Its protein product is CASSQRTGVPEAFF.